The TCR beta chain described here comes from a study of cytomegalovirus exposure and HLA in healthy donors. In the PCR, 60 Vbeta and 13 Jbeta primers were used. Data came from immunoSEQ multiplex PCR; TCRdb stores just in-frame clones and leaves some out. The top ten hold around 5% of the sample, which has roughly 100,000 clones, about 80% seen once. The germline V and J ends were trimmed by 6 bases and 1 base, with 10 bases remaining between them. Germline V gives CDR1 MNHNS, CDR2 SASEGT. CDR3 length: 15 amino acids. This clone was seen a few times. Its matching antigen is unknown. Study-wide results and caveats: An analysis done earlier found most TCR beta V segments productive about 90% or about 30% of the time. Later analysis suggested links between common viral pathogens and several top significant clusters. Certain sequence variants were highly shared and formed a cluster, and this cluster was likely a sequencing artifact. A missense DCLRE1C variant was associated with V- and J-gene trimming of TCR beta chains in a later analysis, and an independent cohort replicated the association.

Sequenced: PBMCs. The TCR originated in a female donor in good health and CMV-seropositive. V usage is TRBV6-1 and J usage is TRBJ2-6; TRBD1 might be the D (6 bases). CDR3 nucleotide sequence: TGTGCCAGCAGGGACAGTGGGTCTGGGGCCAACGTCCTGACTTTC. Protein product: CASRDSGSGANVLTF.